These T cell receptor beta chains were read from a single sample in a study of pediatric ulcerative colitis. The table came from immunoSEQ multiplex PCR; TCRdb's copy has only in-frame clones and leaves some out. The table lists roughly 64,000 clones, roughly nine tenths of them singletons, with 3% to 4.5% in the top ten. The sequencing input was blood. The source is a boy younger than 18 with severe ulcerative colitis. Both conserved end residues are part of each CDR3. Each record gives: J gene, clone size, D gene, V gene, CDR3 DNA, CDR3 protein. The D gene is left open where the match is weak. Clone size is given for some rows only: seen once, a few or many times, or a class if the clone is expanded.

>TRBJ1-1|-|-|TRBV28
TGTGCCAGCAGACGCCAGGGGATCACTGAAGCTTTCTTT
CASRRQGITEAFF
>TRBJ2-1|-|-|TRBV6-4
TGTGCCAGCAGTGACGGCAGGAACAATGAGCAGTTCTTC
CASSDGRNNEQFF
>TRBJ1-2|-|-|TRBV30
TGTGCCTGGGAGACAGGCTATGGCTACACCTTC
CAWETGYGYTF
>TRBJ2-2|-|-|TRBV1
TGCACCAGCAGCCAAGAACTGAGTACTAGCGGGAGGGTTTGGGAGCTGTTTTTT
CTSSQELSTSGRVWELFF
>TRBJ2-1|-|TRBD2|TRBV7-7
TGTGCTAGCAGCCGCGGGGGGGGACTAGCGGATTACAATGAGCAGTTCTTC
CASSRGGGLADYNEQFF
>TRBJ2-1|few|-|TRBV7-9
TGTGCCAGCAGCTCCGGGACCACACTCCTTGATGAGCAGTTCTTC
CASSSGTTLLDEQFF
>TRBJ2-7|-|-|TRBV10-3
TGTGCCATCAGTCCAGGGGCGGTAAGCGAGCAGTACTTC
CAISPGAVSEQYF
>TRBJ2-1|-|TRBD2|TRBV30
TGTGCCTGGAGCAGCGGGAAGTCCTACAATGAGCAGTTCTTC
CAWSSGKSYNEQFF
>TRBJ2-1|-|-|TRBV7-2
TGTGCCAGCAGCTTTCGCGTCAGCGGAAATGAGCAGTTCTTC
CASSFRVSGNEQFF
>TRBJ2-1|-|TRBD2|TRBV30
TGTGCCTGGAGTGTACTGTCTAGCGGGGGCCAGAATGAGCAGTTCTTC
CAWSVLSSGGQNEQFF
>TRBJ2-7|-|-|TRBV7-6
TGTGCCAGCAGCCCCTCAACTGGGGGCGGGCTCTCCTACGAGCAGTACTTC
CASSPSTGGGLSYEQYF
>TRBJ1-2|-|-|TRBV19
TGTGCCAGTAGTATAGGAGGGGAAAAGGGACATGGCTACACCTTC
CASSIGGEKGHGYTF
>TRBJ2-6|-|-|TRBV5-8
TGTGCCAGCAGCCCCAGGCCCTCCTCTGGGGCCAACGTCCTGACTTTC
CASSPRPSSGANVLTF
>TRBJ2-7|-|-|TRBV18
TGTGCCAGCTCTCCGGGGACACCTTACGAGCAGTACTTC
CASSPGTPYEQYF
>TRBJ2-5|-|-|TRBV6-6
TGTGCCAGCAGTTACTTCCTGGGGGAGACCCAGTACTTC
CASSYFLGETQYF
>TRBJ1-1|-|TRBD1|TRBV6-6
TGTGCCAGCAGTACCACCGGGACAGTGAACACTGAAGCTTTCTTT
CASSTTGTVNTEAFF
>TRBJ2-1|-|-|TRBV6-1
TGTGCCAGCAGTGATGGGACCAGAGACAATGAGCAGTTCTTC
CASSDGTRDNEQFF
>TRBJ2-7|-|-|TRBV6-1
TGTGCCAGCAGTGAAACCCCATCCGAGCAGTACTTC
CASSETPSEQYF
>TRBJ2-1|-|TRBD1|TRBV4-1
TGCGCCAGCAGCCACTTACAGGGGCTGGGGTACAATGAGCAGTTCTTC
CASSHLQGLGYNEQFF
>TRBJ2-3|-|TRBD1|TRBV6-1
TGTGCCAGCAGTGAATCTCGGACAGGGGTAGGAGATACGCAGTATTTT
CASSESRTGVGDTQYF
>TRBJ2-1|-|TRBD2|TRBV19
TGTGCCAGTAGCATGGATGGGGGACTAGCGGGAGGGACCTACAATGAGCAGTTCTTC
CASSMDGGLAGGTYNEQFF
>TRBJ2-1|-|-|TRBV7-2
TGTGCCAGCAAGTACGACCAATCCCCCTACAATGAGCAGTTCTTC
CASKYDQSPYNEQFF
>TRBJ2-3|once|-|TRBV7-2
TGTGCCAGCAGCTTAGGGTTGGGTAGCGGTACAGATACGCAGTATTTT
CASSLGLGSGTDTQYF
>TRBJ2-2|-|-|TRBV7-2
TGTGCCAGCAGCTTAGTCCGAGGCGGGGAGCTGTTTTTT
CASSLVRGGELFF
>TRBJ1-2|-|-|TRBV5-8
TGTGCCAGCAGCTTGGACCCCGGGACAACCTTCTCGGGTGGCTACACCTTC
CASSLDPGTTFSGGYTF
>TRBJ2-1|-|TRBD2|TRBV4-3
TGCGCCAGCAGCCAAGCCGAAGCGGGAGACTCCTACAATGAGCAGTTCTTC
CASSQAEAGDSYNEQFF
>TRBJ2-1|-|-|TRBV7-9
TGTGCCAGCAGCTCTCTGGGGGGAGCTGAGCAGTTCTTC
CASSSLGGAEQFF
>TRBJ2-1|-|TRBD2|TRBV4-2
TGTGCCAGCAGCGAGAGACTAGCGGGCTCCTACAATGAGCAGTTCTTC
CASSERLAGSYNEQFF
>TRBJ1-1|once|TRBD1|TRBV30
TGTGCCTGCCCAAACAGGGGGAAGGGGAACACTGAAGCTTTCTTT
CACPNRGKGNTEAFF
>TRBJ2-2|-|-|TRBV19
TGTGCCAGTATTAAGGGAGACGCGAACACCGGGGAGCTGTTTTTT
CASIKGDANTGELFF
>TRBJ2-7|-|TRBD2|TRBV2
TGTGCCAGCAGTCCCTGGGGACTAGCGGGAGGTACCTACGAGCAGTACTTC
CASSPWGLAGGTYEQYF
>TRBJ2-2|-|-|TRBV10-3
TGTGCCATCAGTGATGGTAGCGGGAACACCGGGGAGCTGTTTTTT
CAISDGSGNTGELFF
>TRBJ1-3|-|TRBD1|TRBV5-4
TGTGCCAGCAGCTTAACCCGACAGGGGATCACTGGAAACACCATATATTTT
CASSLTRQGITGNTIYF
>TRBJ2-5|-|-|TRBV6-1
TGTGCCAGCATCGGGGGCATTGGGACCCAGTACTTC
CASIGGIGTQYF
>TRBJ2-7|few|-|TRBV2
TGTGCCAGCAGGGGCAGTCGGTTCGACGAGCAGTACTTC
CASRGSRFDEQYF
>TRBJ1-1|-|TRBD1|TRBV19
TGTGCCAGTAGCCCCGTGGCAGGGGGCCTGAACACTGAAGCTTTCTTT
CASSPVAGGLNTEAFF
>TRBJ1-1|-|-|TRBV5-8
TGTGCCAGCAGCTTGGTAGTTCGTAACACTGAAGCTTTCTTT
CASSLVVRNTEAFF
>TRBJ1-2|-|-|TRBV12-5
TGTGCTAGTGGTTTGGTCCCCGGACGGGTAAGACTCTATGGCTACACCTTC
CASGLVPGRVRLYGYTF
>TRBJ1-1|-|-|TRBV6-1
TGTGCCAGCAGTGGGACAGTAGACACTGAAGCTTTCTTT
CASSGTVDTEAFF
>TRBJ1-1|-|-|TRBV18
TGTGCCAGCTCGGAAACCTACGTAATCATGAACACTGAAGCTTTCTTT
CASSETYVIMNTEAFF
>TRBJ1-2|-|-|TRBV30
TGTGCCTGGAGGACCCCGGGCAGGCGGTGGGGCTACACCTTC
CAWRTPGRRWGYTF
>TRBJ2-6|-|-|TRBV11-1
TGTGCCAGCAGCGCTTACTCTGGGGCCAACGTCCTGACTTTC
CASSAYSGANVLTF
>TRBJ2-3|-|TRBD2|TRBV6-4
TGTGCCAGTAAAGAAGCGGGAGCTCGCACAGATACGCAGTATTTT
CASKEAGARTDTQYF
>TRBJ2-7|-|TRBD1|TRBV28
TGTGCCAGCAGTCCTGGGACAGGTCTCCACGAGCAGTACTTC
CASSPGTGLHEQYF
>TRBJ2-7|-|-|TRBV2
TGTGCCAGCAGCTCCCTAGGGGACGGCTACGAGCAGTACTTC
CASSSLGDGYEQYF
>TRBJ1-1|-|-|TRBV6-5
TGTGCCAGCAGTTACTCGACAGTGAACACTGAAGCTTTCTTT
CASSYSTVNTEAFF
>TRBJ2-3|-|-|TRBV7-6
TGTGCCAGCAGCCCCGGGCGGTCTCAGTCAGATACGCAGTATTTT
CASSPGRSQSDTQYF
>TRBJ1-5|-|-|TRBV19
TGTGCCAGTAAACGGTATAGCAATCAGCCCCAGCATTTT
CASKRYSNQPQHF
>TRBJ2-2|-|-|TRBV9
TGTGCCAGCAGCGGGGGTCCGAACACCGGGGAGCTGTTTTTT
CASSGGPNTGELFF
>TRBJ2-3|-|TRBD2|TRBV10-3
TGTGCCATCCAGCGGGAGGGCCTTACAGATACGCAGTATTTT
CAIQREGLTDTQYF
>TRBJ1-2|-|-|TRBV9
TGTGCCAGCAGCGTAGGAGGGGTGGGCTACACCTTC
CASSVGGVGYTF
>TRBJ2-7|-|-|TRBV6-6
TGTGCCAGCAGCCTACAACAGGGAGCAGAGCAGTACTTC
CASSLQQGAEQYF
>TRBJ2-1|-|TRBD1|TRBV11-3
TGTGCCAGCAGACCCGGGGACAGGGGTATCAATGAGCAGTTCTTC
CASRPGDRGINEQFF
>TRBJ2-1|-|-|TRBV6-5
TGTGCCAGCACCCCCCGGGACGATTACAATGAGCAGTTCTTC
CASTPRDDYNEQFF
>TRBJ2-5|-|TRBD2|TRBV13
TGTGCCAGCAGCGAAAGACTAGCCCCCTCCCAAGAGACCCAGTACTTC
CASSERLAPSQETQYF
>TRBJ1-1|-|-|TRBV6-5
TGTGCCAGCAGTTACTCCGGGGGCACTGAAGCTTTCTTT
CASSYSGGTEAFF
>TRBJ2-7|-|-|TRBV7-9
TGTGCCAGCAGCTTATCACTAGTTTTTTACGAGCAGTACTTC
CASSLSLVFYEQYF
>TRBJ1-5|-|-|TRBV12-5
TGTGCTAGTGGTTTTACAGGCTTCGGTCAGCCCCAGCATTTT
CASGFTGFGQPQHF
>TRBJ2-7|-|-|TRBV15
TGTGCCACCAGCAGAGGCATGCCGAAGTATAACTCCTACGAGCAGTACTTC
CATSRGMPKYNSYEQYF
>TRBJ2-7|-|-|TRBV5-6
TGTGCCAGCACGTTCGGGGTGGGGACCTACGAGCAGTACTTC
CASTFGVGTYEQYF